This is a list of T cell receptor beta chains from one sample in a study of human T cells and chemical hapten exposure. MiXCR, run by TCRdb on the RACE reads, gives a single entry per CDR3 protein. This table holds about 90,000 distinct CDR3 sequences, 11% found once. The source was whole blood, collected in connection with sensitization to the hapten diphenylcyclopropenone (DPC). The receptors come from a woman in her twenties or thirties with alopecia areata. Some clones in this sample may be carry-over from other donors' samples. Each CDR3 is given with its conserved first and last residue. The D gene is left open where the match is weak. Clone size is given for some rows only: seen once, a few or many times, or a class if the clone is expanded.

DNA: TGTGCCAGCAGCGGAGGGGACAGCACTGAAGCTTTCTTT
CDR3: CASSGGDSTEAFF
V: TRBV9
J: TRBJ1-1
D: TRBD1
size: few

DNA: TGCAGTCTCAGGGGGGTATACGAGCAGTACTTC
CDR3: CSLRGVYEQYF
V: TRBV20-1
J: TRBJ2-7
D: .
size: .

DNA: TGTGCCAGCAGTAACTGGGGACTAGCGGATCAAGAGACCCAGTACTTC
CDR3: CASSNWGLADQETQYF
V: TRBV6-6
J: TRBJ2-5
D: TRBD2
size: many

DNA: TGTGCCAGCAGTCGTTGGGAGGGCACAGATACGCAGTATTTT
CDR3: CASSRWEGTDTQYF
V: TRBV6-2/TRBV6-3
J: TRBJ2-3
D: .
size: .

DNA: TGTGCCAGCAGTGGTCGACGAATGGGCAATCAGCCCCAGCATTTT
CDR3: CASSGRRMGNQPQHF
V: TRBV2
J: TRBJ1-5
D: .
size: many

DNA: TGCAGCGCCAAGCGGACTAGCACAGATACGCAGTATTTT
CDR3: CSAKRTSTDTQYF
V: TRBV29-1
J: TRBJ2-3
D: .
size: few

DNA: TGCAGCGTTGCCCCAGGGACAGGGGGAAACTATGGCTACACCTTC
CDR3: CSVAPGTGGNYGYTF
V: TRBV29-1
J: TRBJ1-2
D: TRBD1
size: few

DNA: TGCGCCAGCAGTGAGTCAGATCGGGTGAGGCGTCAGGGGACCCAGTACTTC
CDR3: CASSESDRVRRQGTQYF
V: TRBV10-2
J: TRBJ2-5
D: .
size: .

DNA: TGCAGTGCCAGCGGCTTCCCGGGACTAGCGGGAGTGACCTACAATGAGCAGTTCTTC
CDR3: CSASGFPGLAGVTYNEQFF
V: TRBV20-1
J: TRBJ2-1
D: TRBD2
size: .

DNA: TGCAGCGTTGACACGGGCAGGGTGATTGGCACCTTC
CDR3: CSVDTGRVIGTF
V: TRBV29-1
J: TRBJ1-2
D: .
size: many

DNA: TGCAGTGCGATATACGTTACGGCTGAGCAGTTCTTC
CDR3: CSAIYVTAEQFF
V: TRBV20-1
J: TRBJ2-1
D: .
size: few

DNA: TGCAGCGTTGAAACCGGGACTAGCGGGAGCTATGAGCAGTTCTTC
CDR3: CSVETGTSGSYEQFF
V: TRBV29-1
J: TRBJ2-1
D: TRBD2
size: few

DNA: TGTGCCAGCAGTTTACGGTCAGCCTATAGCAATCAGCCCCAGCATTTT
CDR3: CASSLRSAYSNQPQHF
V: TRBV28
J: TRBJ1-5
D: .
size: many

DNA: TGCAGTGCCGACTGGTATCCTCTTCCTCGTGGCAATGAGCAGTTCTTC
CDR3: CSADWYPLPRGNEQFF
V: TRBV20-1
J: TRBJ2-1
D: .
size: few

DNA: TGTGCCAGCAGCACCAGCGGGGGGGCAAGGAATGAGCAGTTCTTC
CDR3: CASSTSGGARNEQFF
V: TRBV7-2
J: TRBJ2-1
D: TRBD2
size: .

DNA: TGTGCCAGCAGCTTAGCCCCAGAACAAATCAATCAGCCCCAGCATTTT
CDR3: CASSLAPEQINQPQHF
V: TRBV7-8
J: TRBJ1-5
D: .
size: few

DNA: TGTGCCAGCAGCTTGTATTCTCTCTGGGGCACTGAAGCTTTCTTT
CDR3: CASSLYSLWGTEAFF
V: TRBV5-6
J: TRBJ1-1
D: .
size: .

DNA: TGTGCCAGCAGCAGGAACGGAAACACCATATATTTT
CDR3: CASSRNGNTIYF
V: TRBV6-5
J: TRBJ1-3
D: .
size: .

DNA: TGCGCCAGCAGCCAAGGAAGAGGATCCGGTTATGGCTACACCTTC
CDR3: CASSQGRGSGYGYTF
V: TRBV4-1
J: TRBJ1-2
D: .
size: many

DNA: TGCGCCAGCAGCCAATTGGGACTAGCGGACACCGGGGAGCTGTTTTTT
CDR3: CASSQLGLADTGELFF
V: TRBV4-1
J: TRBJ2-2
D: TRBD2
size: many

DNA: TGTGCCAGCAGCCCGTTGATATCCTACGAGCAGTACTTC
CDR3: CASSPLISYEQYF
V: TRBV3-1
J: TRBJ2-7
D: .
size: many

DNA: TGTGCCAGCAGTTACCTGGGACAGAGTGGCGGTCAGCCCCAGCATTTT
CDR3: CASSYLGQSGGQPQHF
V: TRBV6-6
J: TRBJ1-5
D: TRBD1
size: many

DNA: TGTGCCAGCAGCATCTCCTACAGGTTAAGGGACTCCTACAATGAGCAGTTCTTC
CDR3: CASSISYRLRDSYNEQFF
V: TRBV21-1
J: TRBJ2-1
D: .
size: few

DNA: TGCAGTGCGAGGGATTACAGGGGGCCGGGCAATCAGCCCCAGCATTTT
CDR3: CSARDYRGPGNQPQHF
V: TRBV20-1
J: TRBJ1-5
D: TRBD1
size: .

DNA: TGTGCCAGCAGACCTCAGGGGAGGAGGACTGAAGCTTTCTTT
CDR3: CASRPQGRRTEAFF
V: TRBV28
J: TRBJ1-1
D: .
size: .

DNA: TGTGCCAGTAGTATACCCGGATCTGGGGCCAACGTCCTGACTTTC
CDR3: CASSIPGSGANVLTF
V: TRBV19
J: TRBJ2-6
D: .
size: few

DNA: TGTGCCATCAGTGAATATGGGGGAGACTATGGCTACACCTTC
CDR3: CAISEYGGDYGYTF
V: TRBV10-3
J: TRBJ1-2
D: .
size: few

DNA: TGTGCCAGCAGTGAAGTGCCAAATCAGCCCCAGCATTTT
CDR3: CASSEVPNQPQHF
V: TRBV6-1
J: TRBJ1-5
D: .
size: .

DNA: TGCAGTGCTAGAGGGACTTCCGGAGCAGATACGCAGTATTTT
CDR3: CSARGTSGADTQYF
V: TRBV20-1
J: TRBJ2-3
D: .
size: many

DNA: TGTGCCAGCAGAGAGGGCCGGGGAGAGACCCAGTACTTC
CDR3: CASREGRGETQYF
V: TRBV7-9
J: TRBJ2-5
D: .
size: few

DNA: TGCGCCAGCAGCACAGGGACGAACTACGAGCAGTACTTC
CDR3: CASSTGTNYEQYF
V: TRBV5-1
J: TRBJ2-7
D: .
size: few

DNA: TGTGCCAGCAGTCCTCTCTCCGTTACATTCTCTGGAAACACCATATATTTT
CDR3: CASSPLSVTFSGNTIYF
V: TRBV27
J: TRBJ1-3
D: .
size: .

DNA: TGTGCCAGCAGCTTGGAAGCGACTTACTATTATGGCTACACCTTC
CDR3: CASSLEATYYYGYTF
V: TRBV5-6
J: TRBJ1-2
D: .
size: many

DNA: TGTGCCAGCAGTGAAGCCTTCTCTGGGGCCAACGTCCTGACTTTC
CDR3: CASSEAFSGANVLTF
V: TRBV2
J: TRBJ2-6
D: .
size: .

DNA: TGTGCCATCAGTCCGACAGGGGACACTGAAGCTTTCTTT
CDR3: CAISPTGDTEAFF
V: TRBV10-3
J: TRBJ1-1
D: TRBD1
size: few

DNA: TGTGCCAGCAGCTTAATGGACACGGTCGCCTATGGCTACACCTTC
CDR3: CASSLMDTVAYGYTF
V: TRBV7-9
J: TRBJ1-2
D: .
size: few

DNA: TGCAGTGCTAGTCGTGGAACTGAAGCTTTCTTT
CDR3: CSASRGTEAFF
V: TRBV20-1
J: TRBJ1-1
D: .
size: few

DNA: TGTGCCAGCAGCTCGCGGGGCACAGATACGCAGTATTTT
CDR3: CASSSRGTDTQYF
V: TRBV7-9
J: TRBJ2-3
D: .
size: .

DNA: TGTGCCAGCAGCTTAGTCCGGTCAAGCACAGATACGCAGTATTTT
CDR3: CASSLVRSSTDTQYF
V: TRBV11-2
J: TRBJ2-3
D: .
size: many

DNA: TGTGCCAGCAGCCCCAGCGGACAAGAGACCCAGTACTTC
CDR3: CASSPSGQETQYF
V: TRBV11-2
J: TRBJ2-5
D: .
size: many

DNA: TGCAGTGCTTGGACTAGCGGGAGTTTTTCGGATACGCAGTATTTT
CDR3: CSAWTSGSFSDTQYF
V: TRBV20-1
J: TRBJ2-3
D: TRBD2
size: .

DNA: TGCAGTGCTACCCCGGGGACTAGCGGGAGGGCCACCTACGAGCAGTACTTC
CDR3: CSATPGTSGRATYEQYF
V: TRBV20-1
J: TRBJ2-7
D: TRBD2
size: many

DNA: TGTGCCAGCAGCGCCTTCGACAGACCAACTTCACCCCTCCACTTT
CDR3: CASSAFDRPTSPLHF
V: TRBV9
J: TRBJ1-6
D: .
size: many

DNA: TGTGCCAGCAGCTTGGACGGACCCTCTGGGGGGAGGGACACTGAAGCTTTCTTT
CDR3: CASSLDGPSGGRDTEAFF
V: TRBV5-4
J: TRBJ1-1
D: .
size: few